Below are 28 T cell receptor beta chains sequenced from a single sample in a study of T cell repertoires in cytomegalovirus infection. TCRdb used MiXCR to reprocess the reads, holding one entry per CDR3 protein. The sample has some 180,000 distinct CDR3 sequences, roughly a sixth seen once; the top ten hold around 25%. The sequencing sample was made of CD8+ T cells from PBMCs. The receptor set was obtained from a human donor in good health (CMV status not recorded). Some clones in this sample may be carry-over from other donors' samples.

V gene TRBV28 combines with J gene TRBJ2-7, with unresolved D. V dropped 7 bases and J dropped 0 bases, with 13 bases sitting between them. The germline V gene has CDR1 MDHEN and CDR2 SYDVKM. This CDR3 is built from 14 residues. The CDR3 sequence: CASTSLIFSYEQYF. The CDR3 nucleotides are TGTGCCAGCACTTCGTTAATCTTCTCCTACGAGCAGTACTTC.

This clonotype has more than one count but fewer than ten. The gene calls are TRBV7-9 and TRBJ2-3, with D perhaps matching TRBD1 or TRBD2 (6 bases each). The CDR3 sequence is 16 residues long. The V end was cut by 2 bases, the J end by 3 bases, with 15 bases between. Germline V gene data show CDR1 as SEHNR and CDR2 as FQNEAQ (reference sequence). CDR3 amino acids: CASSLTRGDNTDTQYF. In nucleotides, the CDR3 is TGTGCCAGCAGCTTAACAAGGGGGGATAATACAGATACGCAGTATTTT.

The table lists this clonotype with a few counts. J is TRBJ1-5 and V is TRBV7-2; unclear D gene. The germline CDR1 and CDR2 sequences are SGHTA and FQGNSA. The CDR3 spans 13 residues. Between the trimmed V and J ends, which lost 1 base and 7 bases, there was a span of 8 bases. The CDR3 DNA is TGTGCCAGCAGCTTAGGTGGCAGGCAGCCCCAGCATTTT. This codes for CASSLGGRQPQHF.

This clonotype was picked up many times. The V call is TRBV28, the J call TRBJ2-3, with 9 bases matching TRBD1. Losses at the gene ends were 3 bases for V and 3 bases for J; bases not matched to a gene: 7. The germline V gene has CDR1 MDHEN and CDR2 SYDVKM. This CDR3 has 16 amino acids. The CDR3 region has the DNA TGTGCCAGCAGTTTGACGTGGACAGGGGAAACAGATACGCAGTATTTT. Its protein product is CASSLTWTGETDTQYF.

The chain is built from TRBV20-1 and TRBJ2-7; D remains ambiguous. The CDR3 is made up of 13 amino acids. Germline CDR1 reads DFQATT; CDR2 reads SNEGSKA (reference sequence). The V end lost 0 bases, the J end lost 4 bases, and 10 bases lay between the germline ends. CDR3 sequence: CSARDKRFYEQYF. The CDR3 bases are TGCAGTGCTAGAGATAAAAGGTTTTACGAGCAGTACTTC.

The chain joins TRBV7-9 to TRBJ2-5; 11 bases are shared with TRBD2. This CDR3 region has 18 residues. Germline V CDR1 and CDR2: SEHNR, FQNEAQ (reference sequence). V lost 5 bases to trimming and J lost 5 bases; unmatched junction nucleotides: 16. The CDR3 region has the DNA TGTGCCAGCAGCGGATCCGGGACTAGCGGTCGACCTCTTGAGACCCAGTACTTC. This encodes CASSGSGTSGRPLETQYF.

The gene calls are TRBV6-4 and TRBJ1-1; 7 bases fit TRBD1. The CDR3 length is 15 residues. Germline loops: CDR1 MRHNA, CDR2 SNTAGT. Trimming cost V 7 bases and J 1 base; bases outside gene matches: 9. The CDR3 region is CASTQRTGENTEAFF. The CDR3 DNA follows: TGTGCCAGCACCCAACGAACAGGGGAGAACACTGAAGCTTTCTTT.

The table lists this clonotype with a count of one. The CDR3 here is CASRRGPLTDGETQYF. The CDR3 coding sequence is TGTGCCAGCAGGCGGGGACCACTAACCGATGGGGAGACCCAGTACTTC. The chain has TRBV6-5 and TRBJ2-5; D perhaps matches TRBD2 (6 bases). Germline CDR1 reads MNHEY; CDR2 reads SVGAGI. The CDR3 covers 16 residues. The V end lost 6 bases, the J end lost 5 bases, and 22 bases lay between the germline ends.

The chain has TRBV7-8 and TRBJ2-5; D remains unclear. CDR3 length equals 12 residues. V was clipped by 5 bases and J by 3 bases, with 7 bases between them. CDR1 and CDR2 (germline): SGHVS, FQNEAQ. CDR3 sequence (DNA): TGTGCCAGCAGCCCCGGAGAAGAGACCCAGTACTTC. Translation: CASSPGEETQYF.

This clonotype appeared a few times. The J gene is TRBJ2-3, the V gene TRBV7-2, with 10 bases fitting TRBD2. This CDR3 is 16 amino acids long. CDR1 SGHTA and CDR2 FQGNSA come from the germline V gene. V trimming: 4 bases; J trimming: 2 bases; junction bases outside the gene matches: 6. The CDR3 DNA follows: TGTGCCAGCAGCTCGGCTAGCGGGGGATTCACAGATACGCAGTATTTT. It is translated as CASSSASGGFTDTQYF.

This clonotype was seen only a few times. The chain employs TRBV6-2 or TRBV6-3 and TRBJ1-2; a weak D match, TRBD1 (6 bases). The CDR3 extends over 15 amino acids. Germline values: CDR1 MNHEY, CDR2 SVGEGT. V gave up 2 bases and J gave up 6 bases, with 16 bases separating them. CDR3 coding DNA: TGTGCCAGCAGTTACGAGGGGGGACTACGAGATGGCTACACCTTC. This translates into CASSYEGGLRDGYTF.

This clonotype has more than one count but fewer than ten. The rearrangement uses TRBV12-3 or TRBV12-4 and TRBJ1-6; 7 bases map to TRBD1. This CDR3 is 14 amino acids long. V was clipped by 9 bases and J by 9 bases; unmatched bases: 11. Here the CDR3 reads CASSQEGAFSPLHF. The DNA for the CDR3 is TGTGCCAGTTCGCAAGAGGGGGCGTTTTCACCCCTCCACTTT.

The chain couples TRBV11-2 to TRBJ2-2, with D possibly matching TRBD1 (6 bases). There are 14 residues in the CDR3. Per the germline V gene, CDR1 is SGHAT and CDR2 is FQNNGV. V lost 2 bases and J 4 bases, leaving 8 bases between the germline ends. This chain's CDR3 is CASSLRGTTGELFF. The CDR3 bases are TGTGCCAGCAGCTTAAGGGGGACCACCGGGGAGCTGTTTTTT. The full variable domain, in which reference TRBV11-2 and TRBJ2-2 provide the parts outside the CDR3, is EAGVAQSPRYKIIEKRQSVAFWCNPISGHATLYWYQQILGQGPKLLIQFQNNGVVDDSQLPKDRFSAERLKGVDSTLKIQPAKLEDSAVYLCASSLRGTTGELFFGEGSRLTVL.

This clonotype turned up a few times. CDR3 region: CASSSDRGLREKLFF. The CDR3 nucleotides are TGTGCCAGCAGTTCTGACAGGGGGCTTAGGGAAAAACTGTTTTTT. The chain recombines TRBV12-3 or TRBV12-4 with TRBJ1-4, with 10 bases identical to TRBD1. J gave up 8 bases and V 4 bases, and 7 bases lay outside the gene matches. The CDR3 covers 15 residues.

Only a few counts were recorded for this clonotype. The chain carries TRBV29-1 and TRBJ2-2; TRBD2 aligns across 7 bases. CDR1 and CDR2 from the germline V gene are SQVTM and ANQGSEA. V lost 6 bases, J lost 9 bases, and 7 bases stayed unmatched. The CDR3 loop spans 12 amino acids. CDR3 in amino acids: CSVRREGRELFF. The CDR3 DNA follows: TGCAGCGTCAGAAGGGAGGGTAGGGAGCTGTTTTTT.

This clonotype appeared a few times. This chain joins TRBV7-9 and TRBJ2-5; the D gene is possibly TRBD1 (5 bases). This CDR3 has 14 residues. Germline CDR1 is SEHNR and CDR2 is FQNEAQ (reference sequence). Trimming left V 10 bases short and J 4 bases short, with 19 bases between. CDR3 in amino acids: CATTPGDRLETQYF. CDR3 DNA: TGTGCCACTACCCCGGGTGACAGATTAGAGACCCAGTACTTC.

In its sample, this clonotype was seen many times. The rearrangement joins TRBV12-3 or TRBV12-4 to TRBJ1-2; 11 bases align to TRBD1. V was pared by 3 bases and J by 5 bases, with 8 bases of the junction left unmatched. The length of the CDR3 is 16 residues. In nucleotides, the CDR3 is TGTGCCAGCAGTTTCGGACAGGGGGCTTTGCGGTATGGCTACACCTTC. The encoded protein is CASSFGQGALRYGYTF.

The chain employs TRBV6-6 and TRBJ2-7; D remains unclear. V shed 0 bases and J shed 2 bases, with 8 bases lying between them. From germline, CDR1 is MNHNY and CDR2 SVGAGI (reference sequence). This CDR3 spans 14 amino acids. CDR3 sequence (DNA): TGTGCCAGCAGTTACTCCACAGTCCCCTACGAGCAGTACTTC. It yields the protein CASSYSTVPYEQYF.

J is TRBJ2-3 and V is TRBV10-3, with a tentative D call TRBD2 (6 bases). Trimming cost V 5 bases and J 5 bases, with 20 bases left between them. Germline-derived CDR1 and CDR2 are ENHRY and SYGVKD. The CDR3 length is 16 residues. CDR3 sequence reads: CAISLKEGIPKDTQYF. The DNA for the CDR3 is TGTGCCATCAGTCTCAAGGAGGGGATTCCCAAAGATACGCAGTATTTT.

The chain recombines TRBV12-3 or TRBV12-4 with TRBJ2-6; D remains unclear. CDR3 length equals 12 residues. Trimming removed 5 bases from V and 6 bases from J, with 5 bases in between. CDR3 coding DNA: TGTGCCAGCAGTGTGGTGGCCAACGTCCTGACTTTC. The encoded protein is CASSVVANVLTF.

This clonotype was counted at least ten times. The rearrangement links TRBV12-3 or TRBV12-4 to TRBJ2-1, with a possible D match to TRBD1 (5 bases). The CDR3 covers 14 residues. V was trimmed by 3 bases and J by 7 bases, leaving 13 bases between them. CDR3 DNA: TGTGCCAGCAGTTTGGGGCGGTTCGAGAATGAGCAGTTCTTC. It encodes CASSLGRFENEQFF.

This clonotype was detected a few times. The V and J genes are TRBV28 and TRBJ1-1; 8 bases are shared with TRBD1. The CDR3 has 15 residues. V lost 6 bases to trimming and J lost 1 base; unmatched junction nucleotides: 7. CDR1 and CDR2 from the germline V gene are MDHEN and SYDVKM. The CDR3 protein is CASSPTTGENTEAFF. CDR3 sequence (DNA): TGTGCCAGCAGCCCTACGACAGGGGAGAACACTGAAGCTTTCTTT. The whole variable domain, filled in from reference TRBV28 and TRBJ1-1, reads DVKVTQSSRYLVKRTGEKVFLECVQDMDHENMFWYRQDPGLGLRLIYFSYDVKMKEKGDIPEGYSVSREKKERFSLILESASTNQTSMYLCASSPTTGENTEAFFGQGTRLTVV.

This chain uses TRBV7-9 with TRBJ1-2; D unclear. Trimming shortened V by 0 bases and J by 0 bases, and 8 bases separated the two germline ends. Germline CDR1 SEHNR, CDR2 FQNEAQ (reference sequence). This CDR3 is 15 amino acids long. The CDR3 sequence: CASSLADAPNYGYTF. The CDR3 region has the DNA TGTGCCAGCAGCTTAGCGGATGCTCCTAACTATGGCTACACCTTC.

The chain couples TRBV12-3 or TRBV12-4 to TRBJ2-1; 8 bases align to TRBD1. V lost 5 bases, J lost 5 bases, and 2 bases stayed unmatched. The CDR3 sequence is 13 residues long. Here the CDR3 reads CASSTGQDNEQFF. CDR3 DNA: TGTGCCAGCAGTACGGGACAGGACAATGAGCAGTTCTTC.

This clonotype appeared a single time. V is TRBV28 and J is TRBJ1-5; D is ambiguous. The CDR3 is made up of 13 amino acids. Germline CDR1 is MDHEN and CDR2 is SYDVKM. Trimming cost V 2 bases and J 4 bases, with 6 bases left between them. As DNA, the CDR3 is TGTGCCAGCAGTTTACAGGTAAATCAGCCCCAGCATTTT. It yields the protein CASSLQVNQPQHF.

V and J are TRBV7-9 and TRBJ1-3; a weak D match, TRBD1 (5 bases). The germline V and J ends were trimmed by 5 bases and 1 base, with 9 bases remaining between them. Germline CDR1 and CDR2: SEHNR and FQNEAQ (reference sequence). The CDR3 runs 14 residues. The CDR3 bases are TGTGCCAGCAGCAGCCCAGGGTCTGGAAACACCATATATTTT. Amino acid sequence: CASSSPGSGNTIYF.

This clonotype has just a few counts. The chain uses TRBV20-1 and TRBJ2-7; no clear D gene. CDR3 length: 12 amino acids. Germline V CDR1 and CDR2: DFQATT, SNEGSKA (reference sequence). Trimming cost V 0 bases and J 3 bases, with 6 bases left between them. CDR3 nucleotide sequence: TGCAGTGCTAGAGATGAGATCTACGAGCAGTACTTC. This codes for CSARDEIYEQYF.

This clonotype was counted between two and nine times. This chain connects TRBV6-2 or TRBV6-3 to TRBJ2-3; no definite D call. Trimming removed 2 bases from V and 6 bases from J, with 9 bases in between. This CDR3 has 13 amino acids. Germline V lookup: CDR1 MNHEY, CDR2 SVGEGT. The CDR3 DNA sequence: TGTGCCAGCAGTTACATTTCCAGGGATACGCAGTATTTT. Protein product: CASSYISRDTQYF.